This entry features one TCR beta chain sequence. This sample was included in a study of shared clonotypes between healthy human individuals. V lost 5 bases and J lost 0, with 25 bases in between. The CDR3 covers 19 residues. Germline-derived CDR1 and CDR2 are SEHNR and FQNEAQ (reference sequence). Assay: immunoSEQ multiplex PCR; the TCRdb copy retains only in-frame clones and omits some. The sample records 400,000 to 600,000 clones, about four fifths being singletons. The receptor's source is a woman between 35 and 50 years old in good health. Some clones in this sample may be carry-over from other donors' samples. The V call is TRBV7-9, the J call TRBJ1-2; D not resolved. The sample taken for sequencing was PBMCs. CDR3 in DNA: TGTGCCAGCAGCCCTGACGTCCAGGTCCGGGAGTGGACTAACTATGGCTACACCTTC. It encodes CASSPDVQVREWTNYGYTF.